This TCR beta chain was sequenced in a study of stem cell transplantation in POMP-related autoinflammatory disease. Background on the study: The study hypothesized thymoproteasome defects skew the TRB repertoire via impaired CD8+ selection.

The method was immunoSEQ multiplex PCR; TCRdb's version includes in-frame clones alone and lacks a portion of them. The sample has about 32,000 clones; almost 90% are singletons. V shed 4 bases, J shed 1 base, and the junction held 3 bases outside the gene matches. The CDR3 loop spans 14 amino acids. The germline V gene has CDR1 SNHLY and CDR2 FYNNEI. V and J are TRBV2 and TRBJ2-7; 8 nucleotides match TRBD1. This sequence originates from a human donor with POMP-related autoinflammation and immune dysregulation (PRAID). The specimen comprised CD4+ T cells from PBMCs, sampled before stem cell transplantation. In DNA, the CDR3 is TGTGCCAGCAGTGCGGGACAGGCTTCCTACGAGCAGTACTTC. As protein: CASSAGQASYEQYF.